Listed here is a single TCR beta chain. Its antigen is not known. CDR1 KGHSH and CDR2 LQKENI come from the germline V gene. The CDR3 is made up of 14 amino acids. V trimming: 2 bases; J trimming: 4 bases; junction bases outside the gene matches: 5. This sample is part of a study of metastatic and nonmetastatic thyroid tumors. Across the whole study: Peripheral blood and tumor or nodule samples from malignant and benign thyroid patients were compared. Points from the study as a whole: Versus benign nodules, malignant thyroid tumors reportedly had significantly higher TCR beta diversity, in blood and tumor.

In the original processing: A classifier for distant metastasis in papillary thyroid cancer was constructed using CDR3 differences observed across clinicopathological groups. TCRdb reassembled clones from the PCR reads with MiXCR. None of the V and J calls come from the authors' own analysis; TCRdb made them. The sample shows around 5,000 clones, 25% to 35% of them seen only once. Thyroid surgery was performed in patients who had received no treatment beforehand. This clonotype was sampled from a female donor with papillary thyroid cancer or a benign thyroid nodule (not recorded which). Some clones in this sample may be carry-over from other donors' samples. V is TRBV18 and J is TRBJ2-7; 7 bases line up with TRBD1. The sequenced sample consisted of adjacent normal tissue. The CDR3 spells CASSPGTVFYEQYF. CDR3 DNA sequence: TGTGCCAGCTCACCAGGGACAGTATTTTACGAGCAGTACTTC.